A single sample is the source of the 2 T cell receptor beta chains below, sequenced in a study of cytomegalovirus exposure and HLA in healthy donors. The PCR employed 60 Vbeta primers together with 13 Jbeta primers. Data came from immunoSEQ multiplex PCR; TCRdb stores just in-frame clones and leaves some out. The data contain fewer than 140,000 clones, roughly four fifths of them singletons. The sequencing input was PBMCs. The receptors shown here come from a man between 60 and 75 years old in good health and CMV-seronegative.

This clone was detected only a few times. This rearrangement joins TRBV19 to TRBJ1-2; D not certain. CDR1 is LNHDA and CDR2 is SQIVND in the germline V gene (reference sequence). The CDR3 runs 14 residues. Deletions cut 7 bases from V and 1 base from J, with 13 bases between. The CDR3 DNA sequence: TGTGCCAGTAAGGAGGGATCCCTTAACTATGGCTACACCTTC. This codes for CASKEGSLNYGYTF.

This clone has only a few counts. This sequence joins TRBV30 and TRBJ1-4; 8 bases line up with TRBD1. V was pared by 8 bases and J by 8 bases, with 10 bases of the junction left unmatched. The length of the CDR3 is 13 residues. In germline, CDR1 is GTSNPN, CDR2 SVGIG (reference sequence). The CDR3 loop is CAGRTGNIEKLFF. The CDR3 nucleotides are TGTGCCGGCCGGACAGGGAACATAGAAAAACTGTTTTTT.